The rows below give T cell receptor beta chains drawn from one sample of a study of T cells in localized non-small cell lung cancer. Assay: immunoSEQ multiplex PCR; the TCRdb copy retains only in-frame clones and omits some. The sample has roughly 4,000 clones, around 28% seen once. The sample in question was lung tumor tissue, obtained before any cancer treatment. The receptor source for this set is a man aged 40 to 70 with stage II lung adenocarcinoma. Both conserved end residues are part of each CDR3. The order of the fields is D gene, clone size, V gene, J gene, CDR3 protein, CDR3 DNA. D genes are given only for firm matches. Size is omitted from some rows. Given values are once, few, many or a class for expanded clones.

d_call: NA
clone_size: NA
v_call: TRBV11-3
j_call: TRBJ2-3
cdr3_aa: CASSFRGREGTDTQYF
cdr3_nt: TGTGCCAGCAGTTTCCGGGGCCGTGAGGGCACAGATACGCAGTATTTT

d_call: NA
clone_size: NA
v_call: TRBV19
j_call: TRBJ1-1
cdr3_aa: CASSFGQMNTEAFF
cdr3_nt: TGTGCCAGTAGTTTTGGGCAGATGAACACTGAAGCTTTCTTT

d_call: NA
clone_size: NA
v_call: TRBV19
j_call: TRBJ1-1
cdr3_aa: CATGQRNTEAFF
cdr3_nt: TGTGCCACCGGACAGCGGAACACTGAAGCTTTCTTT

d_call: NA
clone_size: few
v_call: TRBV1
j_call: TRBJ2-3
cdr3_aa: CASSRNGGASTDTQYF
cdr3_nt: TGCGCCAGCAGCCGTAACGGGGGAGCTAGCACAGATACGCAGTATTTT

d_call: TRBD2
clone_size: NA
v_call: TRBV29-1
j_call: TRBJ2-1
cdr3_aa: CSVDRTSNEQFF
cdr3_nt: TGCAGCGTTGATCGGACTAGTAATGAGCAGTTCTTC

d_call: NA
clone_size: NA
v_call: TRBV19
j_call: TRBJ2-2
cdr3_aa: CASSDPGRSGRGELFF
cdr3_nt: TGTGCCAGTAGTGATCCCGGACGGAGCGGCAGAGGGGAGCTGTTTTTT

d_call: NA
clone_size: medium-sized
v_call: TRBV11-3
j_call: TRBJ1-1
cdr3_aa: CASSLLPGTVNTEAFF
cdr3_nt: TGTGCCAGCAGCTTGCTCCCCGGGACCGTGAACACTGAAGCTTTCTTT

d_call: NA
clone_size: medium-sized
v_call: TRBV28
j_call: TRBJ2-3
cdr3_aa: CASKPQGTTDTQYF
cdr3_nt: TGTGCCAGCAAACCACAGGGTACCACAGATACGCAGTATTTT

d_call: TRBD1
clone_size: few
v_call: TRBV18
j_call: TRBJ2-1
cdr3_aa: CASSPGTGGNNEQFF
cdr3_nt: TGTGCCAGCTCACCTGGGACAGGGGGAAACAATGAGCAGTTCTTC

d_call: TRBD1
clone_size: few
v_call: TRBV11-3
j_call: TRBJ1-6
cdr3_aa: CASRKDRDNSPLHF
cdr3_nt: TGTGCCAGCAGGAAGGACAGGGATAATTCACCCCTCCACTTT

d_call: NA
clone_size: few
v_call: TRBV11-3
j_call: TRBJ2-1
cdr3_aa: CASSLEMDPGGNEQFF
cdr3_nt: TGTGCCAGCAGCTTGGAGATGGACCCAGGTGGGAATGAGCAGTTCTTC